This T cell receptor (beta chain) was sequenced in a study of shared clonotypes between healthy human individuals (dated by TCRdb to the early 2020s). As for the study more broadly: A few men and a couple of women, aged 18 to 49 years, made up the cohort. For each donor, CD4 naive and CD4 memory were each given three plates, CD8 naive was given two plates, and CD8 memory was given one plate. To estimate repertoire size and how much clonotype sharing occurs between individuals, the study deeply sequenced the blood TCR repertoires of about 5 healthy adults. Libraries were prepared and TCR repertoires were sequenced by different laboratories using diverse techniques, in order to increase sequencing depth and limit assay-specific biases. Each donor's leukapheresis produced roughly between roughly 0.9 and 8.9 billion PBMCs. Results and caveats for the whole study, not just this receptor: Compared with non-shared clonotypes, clonotypes shared by all four sorted-subset donors had higher generation probabilities. Estimated clonotype richness was generally larger for naive than for memory subsets. Because the study included only a small number of donors, the genetic and exposure-history diversity represented was limited. Only blood was sampled, and tissue TCR repertoires likely differ from those in blood. Sharing across several donors was observed for approximately 5% of naive CD4, around 3.5% of naive CD8, over 2% of memory CD4, and roughly 0.43% of memory CD8 clonotypes. Based on pairwise subsampling, the degree of clonotype sharing among donors was expected to be affected by sequencing depth. Rarefaction of sorted-subset datasets indicated incomplete sequencing despite the large sequencing depth.

Using the deep immunoSEQ assay, multiplex PCR amplified TCR CDR3 regions from genomic DNA. Extracted genomic DNA from each cell subset was spread evenly across all wells of several immunoSEQ 96-well plates, with each plate serving as a replicate. For sorted subsets, approximately 210 ng genomic DNA, equal to tens of thousands of T cell genomes, was loaded into each replicate PCR. Purified libraries were quantified with a Qubit 3.0 fluorometer, sized on a Bioanalyzer 2100, and re-quantified with the KAPA Library Quantification kit. A separate single-read 150-cycle Illumina NextSeq 550 flow cell was used to sequence each immunoSEQ 96-well plate. The study's processing was this. Because the immunoSEQ output held only junctional sequences and lacked quality scores, the filtering could not match the filtering applied to full-length reads. Sequences were annotated with PyIR, a Python wrapper for IgBLAST v1.9, using IMGT germline references to assign V/J genes and CDR3. Reads were removed for weak V/J assignments (E-value above 1e-6), missing CDR3, stop codons, out-of-frame junctions, or ambiguous translated residues. A V3J clonotype was defined by an identical inferred V gene, J gene, and CDR3 amino acid sequence. The percentage overlap between two repertoires was calculated by dividing the number of shared unique clonotypes by the size of the smaller repertoire. RTK rarefaction, the Chao1 estimator, and Recon v2.1 estimates of unobserved clonotypes were used to assess repertoire richness. OLGA was used to compute generation probabilities for all TCRbeta clonotypes that the gDNA method yielded from a handful of donors. Not all clones reach the TCRdb copy of this immuneACCESS table, which keeps in-frame sequences only. Checked studies attribute under half of the gap to unresolved V genes and leave the rest unexplained. D and trimming were read from the DNA, whereas the V and J calls and clone size are those reported in that table. This sample is represented by 2 million to 2.5 million clones; almost 96% of them were singletons. Of the sample, roughly 0.13% falls within the top ten clones.

To note about this clone: The antigen this receptor binds is unknown. No much larger clone exists at a distance of one base, and base qualities are not known. The sample has other DNA sequences that encode this CDR3 too.

Healthy HIV-negative adults with no recently reported acute infections or vaccinations were included as donors. Every donor was a Caucasian adult living in Nashville, Tennessee, USA. CD4+ T cells were enriched by magnetic negative selection, after which naive cells were positively selected on CD45RA and the negative fraction was taken as the memory subset. Blood was obtained by leukapheresis, after which PBMCs were separated by Ficoll-Histopaque density gradient centrifugation and cryopreserved in liquid nitrogen vapor phase. Analytical flow cytometry was used to check the purity and quantity of each magnetically sorted T cell population. Genomic DNA was isolated from every sorted fraction and measured by UV absorbance on a Nanodrop 2000c. Via the germline V gene, CDR1 is KGHSH and CDR2 LQKENI. Including cysteine and phenylalanine, the CDR3 has 15 amino acids. Of all the DNA, just the CDR3 is kept, 45 bases in frame from base 1. At the junction V is shortened by 3 bases and J by 4 bases; bases outside the gene matches: 3.

What was sequenced was naive CD4+ T cells sorted from blood. The cell subset or site label corresponds to: CD45RA+ positively selected. The V and J genes are TRBV18 and TRBJ1-3, with 10 middle bases fitting TRBD1. This TCR was sampled from a man between 18 and 29 years old in good health. The DNA sequence follows: TGTGCCAGCTCACCTGACAGGGGGCCAGGAAACACCATATATTTT. It translates to CASSPDRGPGNTIYF.